This T cell receptor (beta chain) was identified during a study of blood T cell repertoires in COVID-19. CDR3 length equals 15 residues. Germline loops: CDR1 KGHSH, CDR2 LQKENI. Trimming shortened V by 5 bases and J by 3 bases, and 14 bases separated the two germline ends. Measured with immunoSEQ multiplex PCR; TCRdb has only the in-frame clones, and not every one. The sample lists some 250,000 clones, 70% to 90% seen once, with approximately 0.8% in the top ten. This TCR came from a young woman with acute or convalescent COVID-19. V gene TRBV18 combines with J gene TRBJ1-5; D is possibly TRBD1 (6 bases). Sequences were obtained from peripheral blood. The CDR3 here is CASSSDRQVNQPQHF. The DNA of the CDR3 is TGTGCCAGCTCATCGGACCGACAGGTCAATCAGCCCCAGCATTTT.